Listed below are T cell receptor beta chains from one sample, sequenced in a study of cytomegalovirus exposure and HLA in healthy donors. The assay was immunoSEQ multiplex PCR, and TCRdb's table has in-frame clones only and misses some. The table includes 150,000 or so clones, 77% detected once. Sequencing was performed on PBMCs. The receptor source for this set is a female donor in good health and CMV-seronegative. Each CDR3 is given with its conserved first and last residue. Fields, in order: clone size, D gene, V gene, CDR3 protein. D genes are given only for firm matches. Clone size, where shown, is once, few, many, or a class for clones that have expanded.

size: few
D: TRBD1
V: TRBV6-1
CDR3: CASSPTGEVNTEAFF

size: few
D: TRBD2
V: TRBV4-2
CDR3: CASSQGLAGSWDEQYF

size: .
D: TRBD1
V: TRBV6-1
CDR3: CASRPSDRGSYEQYF

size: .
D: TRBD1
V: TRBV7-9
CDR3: CASSLASQGRSGNTIYF

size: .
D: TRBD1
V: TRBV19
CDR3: CASSSLPGTGKTNTGELFF

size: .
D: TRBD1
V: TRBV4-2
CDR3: CASSQGISGTGGRDTEAFF

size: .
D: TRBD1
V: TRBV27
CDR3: CASRISPRQGGPNTEAFF

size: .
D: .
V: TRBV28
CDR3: CASSLSVASDRNF

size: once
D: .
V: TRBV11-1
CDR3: CASSPPWGGDYGYTF

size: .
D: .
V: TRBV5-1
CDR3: CASSLGDSKNTEAFF

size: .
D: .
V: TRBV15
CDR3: CATSPRGGAANEKLFF

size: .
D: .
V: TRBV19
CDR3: CASSITVSEAFF

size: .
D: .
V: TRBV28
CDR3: CAHRLRTVVDGYTF

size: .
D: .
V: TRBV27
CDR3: CASSPWGGSTGELFF

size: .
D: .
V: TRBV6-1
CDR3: CASSGQWDEQYF

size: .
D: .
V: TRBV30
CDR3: CAYSRGEGDQPQHF

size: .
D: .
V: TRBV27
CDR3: CASSWAGMIPGEQYF

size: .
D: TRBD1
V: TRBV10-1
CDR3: CASSESLTGDRTEAFF

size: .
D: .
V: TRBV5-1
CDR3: CASSLDGGYGYTF

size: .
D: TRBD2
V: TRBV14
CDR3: CASSQPGLAEQYF

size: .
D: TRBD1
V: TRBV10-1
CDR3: CASSHDRDQPQHF

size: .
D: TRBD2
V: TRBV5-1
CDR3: CASSSLAEETQYF

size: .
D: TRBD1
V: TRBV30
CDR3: CASESQGNNEKLFF

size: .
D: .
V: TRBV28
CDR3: CATLATGDPTYNEQFF

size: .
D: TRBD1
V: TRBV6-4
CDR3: CASRTLGRDREEEHTIYF

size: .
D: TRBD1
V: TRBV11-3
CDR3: CASSLGPGTGESEAFF

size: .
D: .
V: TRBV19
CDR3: CASSIARVGGYTF

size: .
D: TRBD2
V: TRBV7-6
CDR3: CASSRGLGETQYF

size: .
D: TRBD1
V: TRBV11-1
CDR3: CASKFDRDNEQYF

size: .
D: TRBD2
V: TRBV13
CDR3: CASTRGGGRGTDTQYF

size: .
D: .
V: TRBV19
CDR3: CASHDSTGELFF

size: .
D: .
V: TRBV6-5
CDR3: CASKPDSSYNEQFF

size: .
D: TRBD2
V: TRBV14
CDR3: CASSQDRASGWRTDTQYF

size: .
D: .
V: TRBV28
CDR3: CASSTATAMNTEAFF

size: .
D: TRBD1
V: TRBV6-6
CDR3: CASSNRDRGLYEQYF

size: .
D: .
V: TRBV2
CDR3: CASSEMLGSQETQYF

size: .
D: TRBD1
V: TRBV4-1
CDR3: CASSQEGQGRSEAFF

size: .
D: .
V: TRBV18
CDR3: CASSSARDLVYEQYF

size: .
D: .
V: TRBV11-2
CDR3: CASSPFGGKGEQFF

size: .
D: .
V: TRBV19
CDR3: CASSYVGNTIYF

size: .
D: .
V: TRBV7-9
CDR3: CSSTLEGYGYTF

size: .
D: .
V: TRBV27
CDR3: CASSFQSNQPQHF

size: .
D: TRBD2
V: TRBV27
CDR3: CASILRGGREPYEQYF